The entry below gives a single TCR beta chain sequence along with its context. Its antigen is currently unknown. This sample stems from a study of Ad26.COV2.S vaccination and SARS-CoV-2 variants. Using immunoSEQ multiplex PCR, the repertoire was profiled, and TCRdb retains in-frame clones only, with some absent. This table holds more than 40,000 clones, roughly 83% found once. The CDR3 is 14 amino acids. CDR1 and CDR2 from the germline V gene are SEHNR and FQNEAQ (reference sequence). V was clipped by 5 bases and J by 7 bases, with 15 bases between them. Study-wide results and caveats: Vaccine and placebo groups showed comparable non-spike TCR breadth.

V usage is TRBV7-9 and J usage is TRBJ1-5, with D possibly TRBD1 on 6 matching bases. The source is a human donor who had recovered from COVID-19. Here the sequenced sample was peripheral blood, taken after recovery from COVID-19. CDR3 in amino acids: CASSLEGGGQPQHF. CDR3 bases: TGTGCCAGCAGCCTGGAGGGGGGTGGGCAGCCCCAGCATTTT.